This T cell receptor (beta chain) originates from a study of OX40 agonist ivuxolimab in advanced cancers. General study findings and limits: There were, on average, more expanded clones in CD8+ T cells than in CD4+. Those patients achieving a partial response at 0.1-3.0 mg/kg showed among the lowest clonal expansion.

Turning to this clone: Its antigen is as yet unknown.

Produced via immunoSEQ multiplex PCR; TCRdb's table is partial and in-frame only. The repertoire holds more than 70,000 clones, with just under 85% as singletons. This clonotype originated in an adult with an advanced solid tumor such as melanoma, head and neck, liver or kidney cancer. The material sequenced was CD4+ or CD8+ T cells sorted from blood, taken in a trial of the OX40 agonist ivuxolimab.

The DNA for the CDR3 is TGTGCCAGCAGCGACGGGGGACTCTTAGTTTATACGCAGTATTTT. Encoded protein: CASSDGGLLVYTQYF. V gene TRBV6-1 combines with J gene TRBJ2-3; TRBD2 might be the D (6 bases). The CDR3 has 15 amino acids. The germline gives CDR1 MNHNS, CDR2 SASEGT. Trimming pared 6 bases from V and 7 bases from J, leaving 20 bases between.